This T cell receptor (beta chain) was documented in a study of human T cells and chemical hapten exposure. Study overall: Alopecia areata, totalis and universalis patients, mostly female, were included.

A single record per CDR3 protein comes from TCRdb applying MiXCR to the RACE reads. The repertoire includes more than 85,000 distinct CDR3 sequences, less than 10% of them detected once, and around 3.1% sits in the top ten. Time point of the sample: patch test 2, 6 weeks after DPC sensitization. The treatment was: therapeutic diphenylcyclopropenone sensitization with weekly scalp DPC. Blood draws came first, before each patch test. Alopecia patients between 18 and 70 years old and suitable for DPC were used as donors. The sample consisted of whole blood, taken in connection with sensitization to the hapten diphenylcyclopropenone (DPC). The sequence derives from a woman in her thirties or forties with alopecia areata. Some clones in this sample may be carry-over from other donors' samples.

The chain's CDR3 is CASSSRRLSSGNTIYF. CDR3 sequence (DNA): TGTGCCAGCAGTTCTAGACGCTTGAGCTCTGGAAACACCATATATTTT. V is TRBV6-5 and J is TRBJ1-3; D not certain. This CDR3 is 16 amino acids long. Germline CDR1 reads MNHEY; CDR2 reads SVGAGI. Between the trimmed V and J ends, which lost 4 bases and 0 bases, there was a span of 13 bases.